Listed here are 20 T cell receptor beta chains from one sample, sequenced in a study of blood T cell repertoires in COVID-19. Profiling relied on immunoSEQ multiplex PCR, and the TCRdb table lists in-frame clones only, not all of them. This sample carries fewer than 120,000 clones, roughly four fifths of them seen once, and the ten largest clones take 15% to 20%. The sequenced sample was peripheral blood. All receptors come from a woman aged 60-75 years with acute or convalescent COVID-19.

The chain couples TRBV7-2 to TRBJ2-7; 10 bases fit TRBD2. The CDR3 has 15 residues. V dropped 0 bases and J dropped 4; count of bases not matched to a gene: 3. CDR1 is SGHTA, CDR2 FQGNSA, per germline. The CDR3 here is CASSLAPSGGYEQYF. DNA for the CDR3: TGTGCCAGCAGCTTAGCGCCTAGCGGGGGTTACGAGCAGTACTTC.

The chain links TRBV4-3 to TRBJ2-3; 14 bases are shared with TRBD2. V gave up 3 bases and J gave up 5 bases; unmatched junction bases: 7. Germline V gene data show CDR1 as LGHNA and CDR2 as YSLEER. The CDR3 is 17 residues long. CDR3 coding DNA: TGCGCCAGCAGCCAGACGACTAGCGGGGGGGTTAGAGATACGCAGTATTTT. This sequence encodes CASSQTTSGGVRDTQYF.

This chain uses TRBV9 with TRBJ1-4; D is uncertain. Germline CDR1 is SGDLS and CDR2 is YYNGEE. The V gene lost 4 bases and the J gene lost 8 bases, with 15 bases spanning the gap. The CDR3 consists of 14 residues. The CDR3 reads CASSPAGSNEKLFF. The DNA for the CDR3 is TGTGCCAGCAGCCCTGCCGGTTCCAACGAAAAACTGTTTTTT.

The chain links TRBV30 to TRBJ1-5; D gene uncertain. The CDR3 covers 13 residues. The germline V gene has CDR1 GTSNPN and CDR2 SVGIG (reference sequence). Trimming left V 2 bases short and J 9 bases short, with 14 bases between. Here the CDR3 reads CAWSSQVEGPQHF. CDR3 nucleotide sequence: TGTGCCTGGAGTTCGCAGGTAGAAGGGCCCCAGCATTTT. Looking up the rest from reference TRBV30 and TRBJ1-5 gives the full variable domain: SQTIHQWPATLVQPVGSPLSLECTVEGTSNPNLYWYRQAAGRGLQLLFYSVGIGQISSEVPQNLSASRPQDRQFILSSKKLLLSDSGFYLCAWSSQVEGPQHFGDGTRLSIL.

This rearrangement joins TRBV24-1 to TRBJ2-7; 16 bases line up with TRBD2. J was trimmed by 12 bases and V by 4 bases; bases with no gene match: 8. The CDR3 runs to 15 residues. Germline CDR1 is KGHDR and CDR2 is SFDVKD. Here the CDR3 reads CATSDPGTSGGALYF. In nucleotides, the CDR3 is TGTGCCACCAGTGACCCCGGGACTAGCGGGGGGGCACTGTACTTC.

This clone occurred once. CDR3 sequence: CASSRLAGDTDTQYF. As DNA, the CDR3 is TGCGCCAGCAGCCGACTAGCGGGGGACACAGATACGCAGTATTTT. The chain combines TRBV5-1 with TRBJ2-3; the match to TRBD2 covers 12 bases. The germline CDR1 and CDR2 sequences are SGHRS and YFSETQ. V lost 4 bases to trimming and J lost 2 bases; unmatched junction nucleotides: 2. The CDR3 spans 15 residues. Complete variable domain (other parts from reference TRBV5-1 and TRBJ2-3): KAGVTQTPRYLIKTRGQQVTLSCSPISGHRSVSWYQQTPGQGLQFLFEYFSETQRNKGNFPGRFSGRQFSNSRSEMNVSTLELGDSALYLCASSRLAGDTDTQYFGPGTRLTVL.

This rearrangement joins TRBV4-3 to TRBJ2-3; D is possibly TRBD2 (7 bases). CDR1 is LGHNA, CDR2 YSLEER, per germline. Trimming left V 1 base short and J 9 bases short, with 14 bases between. The CDR3 totals 14 residues. CDR3 sequence: CASSQVGGAGTQYF. The CDR3 nucleotides are TGCGCCAGCAGCCAAGTAGGGGGGGCGGGAACGCAGTATTTT.

This clone was recorded a few times. V and J are TRBV28 and TRBJ1-2; 8 bases are shared with TRBD1. The CDR3 runs 14 residues. From germline, CDR1 is MDHEN and CDR2 SYDVKM. V lost 6 bases, J lost 8 bases, and 11 bases stayed unmatched. The CDR3 coding sequence is TGTGCCAGCAGCCCAGCCGACAGGGGAAAAGGCTACACCTTC. It translates to CASSPADRGKGYTF.

This chain joins TRBV7-2 and TRBJ2-7; 11 bases map to TRBD1. J was trimmed by 4 bases and V by 3 bases; bases with no gene match: 8. The CDR3 runs 16 residues. Germline V lookup: CDR1 SGHTA, CDR2 FQGNSA. CDR3: CASSFLGTGGGYEQYF. The CDR3 bases are TGTGCCAGCAGCTTTCTGGGGACAGGGGGAGGGTACGAGCAGTACTTC.

This clone was seen only once. The gene calls are TRBV27 and TRBJ2-7, with 10 bases identical to TRBD2. CDR1 MNHEY and CDR2 SMNVEV come from the germline V gene (reference sequence). Losses at the gene ends were 6 bases for V and 4 bases for J; bases not matched to a gene: 3. This CDR3 comprises 13 residues. The CDR3 DNA follows: TGTGCCAGCAGCCGGACTAGCGGATACGAGCAGTACTTC. Amino acids: CASSRTSGYEQYF.

CDR3 in DNA: TGTGCCAGCAGTTTGACACAGGGGGCTGGAGAGACCCAGTACTTC. Amino acids: CASSLTQGAGETQYF. V and J are TRBV2 and TRBJ2-5; 9 positions agree with TRBD1. Unmatched junction bases numbered 8, after V lost 5 bases and J lost 4 bases. In germline, CDR1 is SNHLY, CDR2 FYNNEI. The length of the CDR3 is 15 residues.

The chain combines TRBV4-3 with TRBJ1-4, with 9 bases fitting TRBD1. V was pared by 4 bases and J by 10 bases, with 13 bases of the junction left unmatched. CDR1 is LGHNA and CDR2 is YSLEER in the germline V gene. This CDR3 comprises 16 residues. The CDR3 region is CASSREQGQGIGKLFF. For the CDR3, the DNA is TGCGCCAGCAGCCGCGAACAGGGACAGGGCATCGGAAAACTGTTTTTT.

The rearrangement joins TRBV5-1 to TRBJ1-1; D unclear. Trimming left V 0 bases short and J 8 bases short, with 8 bases between. CDR3 length equals 12 residues. Germline loops: CDR1 SGHRS, CDR2 YFSETQ. CDR3 loop: CASSLGTVEAFF. DNA for the CDR3: TGCGCCAGCAGCTTGGGTACGGTCGAAGCTTTCTTT. The whole variable domain, filled in from reference TRBV5-1 and TRBJ1-1, reads KAGVTQTPRYLIKTRGQQVTLSCSPISGHRSVSWYQQTPGQGLQFLFEYFSETQRNKGNFPGRFSGRQFSNSRSEMNVSTLELGDSALYLCASSLGTVEAFFGQGTRLTVV.

This clone has just a few counts. The rearrangement joins TRBV2 to TRBJ2-2; D might be TRBD2 (5 bases). V lost 7 bases to trimming and J lost 1 base, with 13 bases between them. The germline V gene encodes CDR1 SNHLY and CDR2 FYNNEI. CDR3 size: 15 residues. The CDR3 here is CASKGGGGNTGELFF. In nucleotides, the CDR3 is TGTGCCAGCAAGGGCGGAGGAGGGAACACCGGGGAGCTGTTTTTT. The full variable domain, in which reference TRBV2 and TRBJ2-2 provide the parts outside the CDR3, is EPEVTQTPSHQVTQMGQEVILRCVPISNHLYFYWYRQILGQKVEFLVSFYNNEISEKSEIFDDQFSVERPDGSNFTLKIRSTKLEDSAMYFCASKGGGGNTGELFFGEGSRLTVL.

This clone was observed a handful of times. The chain couples TRBV7-9 to TRBJ1-1, with D perhaps matching TRBD1 (5 bases). Trimming removed 7 bases from V and 8 bases from J, with 17 bases in between. CDR3 length equals 13 residues. Per the germline V gene, CDR1 is SEHNR and CDR2 is FQNEAQ (reference sequence). The CDR3 sequence is CASTITDSGEAFF. The CDR3 DNA is TGTGCCAGCACCATCACTGATTCAGGGGAAGCTTTCTTT.

The chain recombines TRBV30 with TRBJ1-3; 10 bases line up with TRBD1. CDR1 and CDR2 (germline): GTSNPN, SVGIG (reference sequence). The CDR3 runs 19 residues. With V trimmed by 1 base and J by 0 bases, 12 bases remained unmatched. CDR3 protein: CAWSGLGGQGTHSGNTIYF. As DNA, the CDR3 is TGTGCCTGGAGTGGGCTGGGGGGACAGGGGACTCACTCTGGAAACACCATATATTTT.

V gene TRBV6-5 combines with J gene TRBJ1-4, with unresolved D. Deletions cut 3 bases from V and 8 bases from J, with 16 bases between. Germline values: CDR1 MNHEY, CDR2 SVGAGI. The CDR3 sequence is 15 residues long. This CDR3 is CASSYRRSGGEKLFF. The CDR3 DNA follows: TGTGCCAGCAGTTATCGCCGGAGCGGCGGGGAAAAACTGTTTTTT.

This CDR3 reads CASSLTSGAGETQYF. The CDR3 coding sequence is TGTGCCAGCAGTTTAACGAGCGGGGCAGGGGAGACCCAGTACTTC. The V call is TRBV27, the J call TRBJ2-5, with 7 nucleotides matching TRBD2. The CDR3 is 15 amino acids. In germline, CDR1 is MNHEY, CDR2 SMNVEV (reference sequence). J was trimmed by 5 bases and V by 2 bases; bases with no gene match: 8.

The CDR3 region is CASSQVGQGSSLTGGYTF. CDR3 bases: TGCGCCAGCAGCCAAGTGGGACAGGGCTCTTCTTTAACCGGCGGCTACACCTTC. The V call is TRBV4-1, the J call TRBJ1-2, with TRBD1 matching 9 bases. The V gene's germline CDR1 is MGHRA and CDR2 YSYEKL. The V segment lost 1 base and the J segment 8 bases; nucleotides outside the gene matches: 17. The CDR3 has 18 amino acids.

This chain connects TRBV30 to TRBJ2-2; D remains ambiguous. The V gene's germline CDR1 is GTSNPN and CDR2 SVGIG (reference sequence). Trimming shortened V by 8 bases and J by 7 bases, and 11 bases separated the two germline ends. This CDR3 spans 11 amino acids. The chain's CDR3 is CATPKFGELFF. CDR3 DNA: TGTGCCACACCAAAGTTCGGGGAGCTGTTTTTT.